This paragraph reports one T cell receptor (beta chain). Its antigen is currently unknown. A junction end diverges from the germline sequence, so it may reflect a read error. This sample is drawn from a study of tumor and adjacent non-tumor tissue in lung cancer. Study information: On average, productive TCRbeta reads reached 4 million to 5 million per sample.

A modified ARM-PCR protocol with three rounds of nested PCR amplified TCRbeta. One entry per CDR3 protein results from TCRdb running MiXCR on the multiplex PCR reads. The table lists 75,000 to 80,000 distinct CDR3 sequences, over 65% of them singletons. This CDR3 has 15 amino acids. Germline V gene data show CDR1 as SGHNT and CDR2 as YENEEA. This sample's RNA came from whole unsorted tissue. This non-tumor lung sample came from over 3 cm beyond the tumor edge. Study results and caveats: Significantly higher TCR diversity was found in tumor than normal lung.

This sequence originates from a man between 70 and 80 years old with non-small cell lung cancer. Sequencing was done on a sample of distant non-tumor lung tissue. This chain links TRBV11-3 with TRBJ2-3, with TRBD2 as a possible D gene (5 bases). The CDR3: CASTSRELSTHTQYF. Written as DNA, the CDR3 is TGTGCCAGCACAAGTCGGGAACTAAGCACACATACGCAGTATTTT.